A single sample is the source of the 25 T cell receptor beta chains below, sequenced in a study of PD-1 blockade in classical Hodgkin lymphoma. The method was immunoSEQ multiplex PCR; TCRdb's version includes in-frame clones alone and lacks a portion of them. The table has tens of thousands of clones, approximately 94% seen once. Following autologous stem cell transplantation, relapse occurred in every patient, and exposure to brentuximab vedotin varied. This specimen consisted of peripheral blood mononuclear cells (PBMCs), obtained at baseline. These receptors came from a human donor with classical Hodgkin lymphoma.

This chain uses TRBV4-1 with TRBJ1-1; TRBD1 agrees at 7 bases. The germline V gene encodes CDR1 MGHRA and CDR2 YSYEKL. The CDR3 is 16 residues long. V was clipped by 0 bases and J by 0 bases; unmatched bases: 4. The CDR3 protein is CASSQDLGGMNTEAFF. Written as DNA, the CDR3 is TGCGCCAGCAGCCAAGATCTAGGGGGCATGAACACTGAAGCTTTCTTT.

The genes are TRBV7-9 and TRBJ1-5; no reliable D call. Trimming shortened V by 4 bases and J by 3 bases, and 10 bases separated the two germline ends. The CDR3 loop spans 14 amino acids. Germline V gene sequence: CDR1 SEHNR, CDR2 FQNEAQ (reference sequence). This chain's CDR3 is CASSSMVDNQPQHF. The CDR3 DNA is TGTGCCAGCAGCTCGATGGTTGACAATCAGCCCCAGCATTTT.

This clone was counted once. Here the CDR3 reads CASSVGDKQGNWVYEQYF. The CDR3 nucleotides are TGCGCCAGCAGTGTGGGGGATAAACAGGGGAACTGGGTATACGAGCAGTACTTC. The chain employs TRBV5-1 and TRBJ2-7, with 7 positions matching TRBD1. J was trimmed by 4 bases and V by 5 bases; bases with no gene match: 21. This CDR3 region has 18 residues. CDR1 is SGHRS, CDR2 YFSETQ, per germline.

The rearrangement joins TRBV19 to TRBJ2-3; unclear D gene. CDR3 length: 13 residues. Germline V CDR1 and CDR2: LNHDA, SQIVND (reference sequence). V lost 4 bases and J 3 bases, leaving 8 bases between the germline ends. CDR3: CASSTPLTDTQYF. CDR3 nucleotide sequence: TGTGCCAGTAGTACCCCCCTAACAGATACGCAGTATTTT.

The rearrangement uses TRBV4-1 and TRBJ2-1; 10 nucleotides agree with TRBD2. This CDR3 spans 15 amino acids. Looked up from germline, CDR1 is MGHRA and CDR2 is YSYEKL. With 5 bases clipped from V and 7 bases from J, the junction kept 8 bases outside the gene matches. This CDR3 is CASSSGLAKINEQFF. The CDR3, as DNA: TGCGCCAGCAGCTCGGGACTAGCGAAAATAAATGAGCAGTTCTTC.

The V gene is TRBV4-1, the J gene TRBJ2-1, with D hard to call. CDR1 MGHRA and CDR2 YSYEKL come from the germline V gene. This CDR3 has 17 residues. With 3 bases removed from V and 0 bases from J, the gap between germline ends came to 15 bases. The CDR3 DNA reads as TGCGCCAGCAGCCATATTATAACTCCAAGCTCCTACAATGAGCAGTTCTTC. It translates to CASSHIITPSSYNEQFF.

The CDR3 region is CASSSRPGLAGADTGELFF. CDR3 bases: TGTGCCAGCAGCTCCAGACCGGGACTAGCGGGAGCGGACACCGGGGAGCTGTTTTTT. This chain uses TRBV7-3 with TRBJ2-2, with 14 bases identical to TRBD2. The trim removed 4 bases at V and 3 bases at J, leaving 10 bases unmatched. CDR1 SGHTA and CDR2 FQGTGA come from the germline V gene. The CDR3 totals 19 residues.

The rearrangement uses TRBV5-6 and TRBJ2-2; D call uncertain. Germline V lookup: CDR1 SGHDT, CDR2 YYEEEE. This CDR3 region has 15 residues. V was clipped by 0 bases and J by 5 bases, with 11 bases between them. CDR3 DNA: TGTGCCAGCAGCTTGGGGGATCGGCTGACCGGGGAGCTGTTTTTT. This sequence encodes CASSLGDRLTGELFF.

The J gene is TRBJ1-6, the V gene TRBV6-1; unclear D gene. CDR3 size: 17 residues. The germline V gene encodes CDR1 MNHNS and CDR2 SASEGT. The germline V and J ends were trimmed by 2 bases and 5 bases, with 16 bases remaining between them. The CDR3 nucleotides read TGTGCCAGCAGTGAAATAGTAATGAGGCTGGATAATTCACCCCTCCACTTT. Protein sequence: CASSEIVMRLDNSPLHF.

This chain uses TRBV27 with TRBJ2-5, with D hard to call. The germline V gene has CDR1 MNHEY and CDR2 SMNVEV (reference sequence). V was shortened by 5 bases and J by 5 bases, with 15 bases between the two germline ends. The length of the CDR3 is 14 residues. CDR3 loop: CASSPRRLVETQYF. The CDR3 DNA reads TGTGCCAGCAGTCCCCGGCGGCTAGTGGAGACCCAGTACTTC.

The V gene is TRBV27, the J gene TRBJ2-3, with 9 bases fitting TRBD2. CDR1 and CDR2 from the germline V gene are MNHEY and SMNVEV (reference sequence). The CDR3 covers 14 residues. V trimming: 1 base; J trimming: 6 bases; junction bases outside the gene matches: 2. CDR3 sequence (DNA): TGTGCCAGCAGTTTATGGACTAGCGAGGATACGCAGTATTTT. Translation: CASSLWTSEDTQYF.

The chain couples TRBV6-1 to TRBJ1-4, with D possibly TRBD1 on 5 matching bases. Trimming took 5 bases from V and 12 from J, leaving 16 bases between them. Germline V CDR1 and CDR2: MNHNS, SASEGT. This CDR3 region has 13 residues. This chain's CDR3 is CASSFTGGGELFF. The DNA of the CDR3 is TGTGCCAGCAGTTTCACTGGCGGGGGGGAACTGTTTTTT.

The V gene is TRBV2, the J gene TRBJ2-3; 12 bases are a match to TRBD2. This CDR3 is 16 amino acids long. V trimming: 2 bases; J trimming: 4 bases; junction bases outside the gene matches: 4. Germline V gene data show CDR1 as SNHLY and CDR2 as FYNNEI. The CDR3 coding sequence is TGTGCCAGCAGTGAACCTAGCGGGGGGGGCGCAGATACGCAGTATTTT. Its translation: CASSEPSGGGADTQYF. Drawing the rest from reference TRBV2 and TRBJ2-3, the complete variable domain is EPEVTQTPSHQVTQMGQEVILRCVPISNHLYFYWYRQILGQKVEFLVSFYNNEISEKSEIFDDQFSVERPDGSNFTLKIRSTKLEDSAMYFCASSEPSGGGADTQYFGPGTRLTVL.

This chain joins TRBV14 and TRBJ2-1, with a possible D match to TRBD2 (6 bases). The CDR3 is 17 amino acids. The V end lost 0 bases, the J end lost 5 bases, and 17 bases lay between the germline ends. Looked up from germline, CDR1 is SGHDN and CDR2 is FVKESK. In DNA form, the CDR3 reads TGTGCCAGCAGCCAAGAGTGGGGGAGACTAGGGGACAATGAGCAGTTCTTC. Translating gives CASSQEWGRLGDNEQFF. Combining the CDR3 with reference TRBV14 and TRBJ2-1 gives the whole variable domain EAGVTQFPSHSVIEKGQTVTLRCDPISGHDNLYWYRRVMGKEIKFLLHFVKESKQDESGMPNNRFLAERTGGTYSTLKVQPAELEDSGVYFCASSQEWGRLGDNEQFFGPGTRLTVL.

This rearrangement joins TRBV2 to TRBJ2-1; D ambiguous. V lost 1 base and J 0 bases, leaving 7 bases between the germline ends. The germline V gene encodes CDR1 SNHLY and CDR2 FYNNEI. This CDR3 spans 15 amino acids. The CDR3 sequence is CASSEEGSSYNEQFF. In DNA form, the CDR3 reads TGTGCCAGCAGTGAAGAGGGAAGCTCCTACAATGAGCAGTTCTTC.

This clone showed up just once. The CDR3 DNA sequence: TGTGCCAGCAGTGACAGGGCCGATATGAACACTGAAGCTTTCTTT. It codes for CASSDRADMNTEAFF. The genes are TRBV6-1 and TRBJ1-1; D is possibly TRBD1 (5 bases). This CDR3 is 15 amino acids long. CDR1 is MNHNS and CDR2 is SASEGT in the germline V gene. Trimming took off 3 bases at V and 0 bases at J, with 11 bases between the two ends.

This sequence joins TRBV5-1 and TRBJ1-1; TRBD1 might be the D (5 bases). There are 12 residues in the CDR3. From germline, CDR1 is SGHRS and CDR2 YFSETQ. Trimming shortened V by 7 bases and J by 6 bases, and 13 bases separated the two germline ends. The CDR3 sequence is CASFDSSAEAFF. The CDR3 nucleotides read TGCGCCAGCTTCGACAGTTCTGCTGAAGCTTTCTTT.

CDR3 in amino acids: CATQAGTSSYEQYF. The CDR3, as DNA: TGTGCCACCCAGGCCGGGACAAGCTCCTACGAGCAGTACTTC. The chain combines TRBV10-3 with TRBJ2-7; weak D call: TRBD1 (6 bases). The CDR3 is 14 residues long. Trimming cost V 10 bases and J 0 bases, with 16 bases left between them. Germline CDR1 reads ENHRY; CDR2 reads SYGVKD.

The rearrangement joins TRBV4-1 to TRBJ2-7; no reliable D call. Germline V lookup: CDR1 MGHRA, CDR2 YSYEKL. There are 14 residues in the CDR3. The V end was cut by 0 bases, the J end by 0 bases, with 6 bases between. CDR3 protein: CASSQDRYSYEQYF. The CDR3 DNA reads TGCGCCAGCAGCCAAGATCGGTACTCCTACGAGCAGTACTTC.

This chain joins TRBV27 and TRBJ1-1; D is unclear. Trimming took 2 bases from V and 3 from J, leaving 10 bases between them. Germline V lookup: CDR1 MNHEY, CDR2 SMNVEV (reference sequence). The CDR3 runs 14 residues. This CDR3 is CASSLLGPYTEAFF. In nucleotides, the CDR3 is TGTGCCAGCAGTTTACTAGGGCCCTACACTGAAGCTTTCTTT.

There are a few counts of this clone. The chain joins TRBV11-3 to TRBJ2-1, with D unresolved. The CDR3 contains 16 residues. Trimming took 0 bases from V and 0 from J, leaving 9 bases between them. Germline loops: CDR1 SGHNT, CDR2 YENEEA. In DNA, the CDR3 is TGTGCCAGCAGCTTAGATCCCGGTGGCTCCTACAATGAGCAGTTCTTC. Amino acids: CASSLDPGGSYNEQFF.

CDR3 coding DNA: TGTGCCATCAGTGAGTCGATTGAGGGTCAGCCCCAGCATTTT. Protein sequence: CAISESIEGQPQHF. This chain connects TRBV10-3 to TRBJ1-5; D is ambiguous. Germline lookup yields CDR1 ENHRY and CDR2 SYGVKD. Trimming removed 0 bases at V and 6 bases at J, with 9 bases between. The CDR3 consists of 14 residues.

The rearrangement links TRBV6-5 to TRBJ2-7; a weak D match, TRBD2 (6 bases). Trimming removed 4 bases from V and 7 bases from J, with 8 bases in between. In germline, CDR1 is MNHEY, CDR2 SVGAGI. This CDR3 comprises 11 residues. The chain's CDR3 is CASSWREEQYF. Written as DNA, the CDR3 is TGTGCCAGCAGTTGGAGGGAAGAGCAGTACTTC.

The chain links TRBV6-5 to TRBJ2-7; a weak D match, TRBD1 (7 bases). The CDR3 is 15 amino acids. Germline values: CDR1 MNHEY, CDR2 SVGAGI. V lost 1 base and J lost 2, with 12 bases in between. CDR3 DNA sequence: TGTGCCAGCAGTTACTTTCCAGGGGGGACCTACGAGCAGTACTTC. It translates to CASSYFPGGTYEQYF.

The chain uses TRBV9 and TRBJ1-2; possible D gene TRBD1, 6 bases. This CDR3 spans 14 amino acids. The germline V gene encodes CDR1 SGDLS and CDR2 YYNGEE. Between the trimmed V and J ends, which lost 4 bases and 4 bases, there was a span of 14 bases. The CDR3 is CASSPGQSTYGYTF. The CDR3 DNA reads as TGTGCCAGCAGCCCAGGACAGTCTACCTATGGCTACACCTTC.